This T cell receptor (beta chain) was sequenced during a study of stem cell transplantation in POMP-related autoinflammatory disease. Study as a whole: The study hypothesized thymoproteasome defects skew the TRB repertoire via impaired CD8+ selection. CD8+ T cells were low and CD4+ cells naive-skewed before transplant.

CDR1 and CDR2 (germline): SGHDN, FVKESK. The CDR3 has 12 residues. Trimming shortened V by 4 bases and J by 12 bases, and 13 bases separated the two germline ends. General observations from the study: A trend toward lower repertoire diversity and greater clonality appeared in every analyzed T-cell subset of PRAID patients.

Comment on this clone: What it recognizes is unknown.

PRAID featured prominent immunodeficiency. Libraries were prepared by immunoSEQ multiplex PCR; TCRdb keeps only in-frame clonotypes and omits some of them. The sample has some 9,400 clones; around 79% are singletons. The input for sequencing was CD4+ T cells from PBMCs, taken after stem cell transplantation. This chain connects TRBV14 to TRBJ2-1, with D possibly being TRBD2 (6 bases). This TCR came from a human patient with POMP-related autoinflammation and immune dysregulation (PRAID). Certain T cells may be donor cells from the graft. In nucleotides, the CDR3 is TGTGCCAGCAGCCCGGAGGGAGCACGGCAGTTCTTC. Its protein product is CASSPEGARQFF. Filled out from reference TRBV14 and TRBJ2-1, the complete variable domain reads EAGVTQFPSHSVIEKGQTVTLRCDPISGHDNLYWYRRVMGKEIKFLLHFVKESKQDESGMPNNRFLAERTGGTYSTLKVQPAELEDSGVYFCASSPEGARQFFGPGTRLTVL.